Below, 5 T cell receptor beta chains from the same sample are listed, as sequenced in a study of CD8 T cells in ankylosing spondylitis. TCRdb passed the 5' RACE reads through MiXCR, listing each CDR3 protein once. The sample includes around 180,000 distinct CDR3 sequences, approximately 13% of them seen just once. Material: blood, either unsorted or a sorted T cell fraction (not recorded which). These receptors all stem from a female donor with ankylosing spondylitis or in good health (not recorded which).

Worth noting for this clonotype: A much larger clone is a single base away; this may be a read error. In nucleotides, the CDR3 is TGCGCCAGCAAGCACGAAAGCTCTGGAAACACCATATATTTT. Protein: CASKHESSGNTIYF. The chain couples TRBV5-1 to TRBJ1-3; D ambiguous. The germline V and J ends were trimmed by 6 bases and 0 bases, with 10 bases remaining between them. Germline V gene data show CDR1 as SGHRS and CDR2 as YFSETQ. The CDR3 contains 14 residues.

The rearrangement uses TRBV10-3 and TRBJ2-2, with TRBD2 identical over 14 bases. Germline trimming cut 0 bases from V and 5 bases from J; bases unmatched to any gene: 8. The CDR3 is made up of 19 amino acids. CDR1 is ENHRY, CDR2 SYGVKD, per germline. CDR3 DNA: TGTGCCATCAGTGAGTCTCCGGGACTAGCGGGAGAAGTAACCGGGGAGCTGTTTTTT. This translates into CAISESPGLAGEVTGELFF.

This clonotype has ten or more counts. As DNA, the CDR3 is TGTGCCAGCTCCCCCCAGTATACGGGCCGGTACCAAGAGACCCAGTACTTC. Translated: CASSPQYTGRYQETQYF. The rearrangement links TRBV2 to TRBJ2-5, with no clear D. Between the trimmed V and J ends, which lost 8 bases and 0 bases, there was a span of 22 bases. This CDR3 has 17 amino acids. CDR1 and CDR2 (germline): SNHLY, FYNNEI.

There are many counts of this clonotype. The chain recombines TRBV30 with TRBJ2-7, with TRBD2 matching over 12 bases. CDR3 length: 13 residues. Germline V gene lookup returns CDR1 GTSNPN and CDR2 SVGIG (reference sequence). The junction had 0 bases not matched to a gene; V was cut back by 0 bases and J by 6 bases. In DNA, the CDR3 is TGTGCCTGGAGTGTACTAGCGGGAGGCGAGCAGTACTTC. Its translation is CAWSVLAGGEQYF.

Concerning this clonotype: One end of the junction does not line up with germline, which may come from a read error. The genes are TRBV12-3 or TRBV12-4 and TRBJ2-1; a weak D match, TRBD2 (6 bases). The CDR3 length is 10 residues. The CDR3 loop is CASSFRRAKF. The CDR3 DNA reads TGTGCCAGCAGTTTTAGGAGGGCCAAGTTC.